The 5 T cell receptor beta chains below all came from one sample that was sequenced in a study of cytomegalovirus exposure and HLA in healthy donors. The PCR ran on 60 Vbeta and 13 Jbeta primers. Data came from immunoSEQ multiplex PCR; TCRdb stores just in-frame clones and leaves some out. The table lists around 97,000 clones, roughly four fifths of them singletons. Sequenced material: PBMCs. Receptors originate from a man aged 35-49 years in good health and CMV-seropositive.

This clone occurred once. The rearrangement links TRBV14 to TRBJ1-4, with D maybe TRBD1 (6 bases). The CDR3 covers 15 residues. With 4 bases removed from V and 6 bases from J, the gap between germline ends came to 15 bases. The germline gives CDR1 SGHDN, CDR2 FVKESK. The CDR3 DNA reads as TGTGCCAGCAGCCGGGGACACACGAGTTATGAAAAACTGTTTTTT. Translation: CASSRGHTSYEKLFF. The full variable domain, its missing parts supplied by reference TRBV14 and TRBJ1-4, is EAGVTQFPSHSVIEKGQTVTLRCDPISGHDNLYWYRRVMGKEIKFLLHFVKESKQDESGMPNNRFLAERTGGTYSTLKVQPAELEDSGVYFCASSRGHTSYEKLFFGSGTQLSVL.

The V gene is TRBV19, the J gene TRBJ1-5, with D possibly being TRBD1 (5 bases). CDR3 length: 14 residues. Germline lookup yields CDR1 LNHDA and CDR2 SQIVND (reference sequence). Between the trimmed V and J ends, which lost 9 bases and 6 bases, there was a span of 18 bases. Written as DNA, the CDR3 is TGTGCCAGCCGTGGTGGGGGGAGCCGTCAGCCCCAGCATTTT. As protein: CASRGGGSRQPQHF. Looking up the rest from reference TRBV19 and TRBJ1-5 gives the full variable domain: DGGITQSPKYLFRKEGQNVTLSCEQNLNHDAMYWYRQDPGQGLRLIYYSQIVNDFQKGDIAEGYSVSREKKESFPLTVTSAQKNPTAFYLCASRGGGSRQPQHFGDGTRLSIL.

This chain connects TRBV11-3 to TRBJ2-1; weak D call: TRBD1 (7 bases). This CDR3 is built from 15 residues. Germline lookup yields CDR1 SGHNT and CDR2 YENEEA. V was trimmed by 2 bases and J by 7 bases, leaving 15 bases between them. Here the CDR3 DNA reads TGTGCCAGCAGCTTACGGCAGGGGGGAGGAAATGAGCAGTTCTTC. As protein: CASSLRQGGGNEQFF.

This chain connects TRBV11-2 to TRBJ2-3, with 10 bases identical to TRBD1. The CDR3 is made up of 15 amino acids. Trimming took 3 bases from V and 3 from J; bases not matched to a gene: 3. Looked up from germline, CDR1 is SGHAT and CDR2 is FQNNGV. The CDR3 sequence is CASSFGTGATDTQYF. The CDR3 DNA reads TGTGCCAGCAGCTTTGGGACAGGGGCGACAGATACGCAGTATTTT.

The chain recombines TRBV19 with TRBJ1-5; D call uncertain. V was pared by 3 bases and J by 2 bases, with 11 bases between. The CDR3 has 15 residues. Per the germline V gene, CDR1 is LNHDA and CDR2 is SQIVND (reference sequence). This CDR3 reads CASSIRGEGNQPQHF. The CDR3 nucleotides read TGTGCCAGTAGTATCCGGGGAGAAGGCAATCAGCCCCAGCATTTT.